These 21 T cell receptor beta chains were all obtained from the same sample, sequenced in a study of identical twins. TCRdb passed the 5' RACE reads through MiXCR, listing each CDR3 protein once. Of about 200,000 distinct CDR3 sequences listed, about a tenth are singletons. What was sequenced was memory (CD45RO+) T cells sorted from blood. These receptors were collected from a woman aged 18-29 years in good health.

This clonotype was seen only a few times. V usage is TRBV6-5 and J usage is TRBJ1-1; no reliable D call. Trimming removed 4 bases at V and 6 bases at J, with 12 bases between. This CDR3 has 13 amino acids. CDR1 and CDR2 (germline): MNHEY, SVGAGI. CDR3 protein: CASSLAVTPEAFF. The DNA of the CDR3 is TGTGCCAGCAGTTTGGCAGTCACCCCTGAAGCTTTCTTT.

This clonotype was counted at least ten times. This rearrangement joins TRBV12-3 or TRBV12-4 to TRBJ2-5; no definite D call. The CDR3 is made up of 13 amino acids. With 3 bases removed from V and 1 base from J, the gap between germline ends came to 6 bases. CDR3 region: CASSFQSQETQYF. The CDR3 DNA sequence: TGTGCCAGCAGTTTTCAGTCCCAAGAGACCCAGTACTTC.

There are a few counts of this clonotype. For the CDR3, the DNA is TGCGCCAGCAGTGAGGTCAGAATCTATGGCTACACCTTC. This translates into CASSEVRIYGYTF. The chain employs TRBV10-2 and TRBJ1-2; D remains unclear. CDR3 length: 13 residues. Trimming shortened V by 2 bases and J by 4 bases, and 8 bases separated the two germline ends. CDR1 is WSHSY and CDR2 is SAAADI in the germline V gene.

This chain joins TRBV4-1 and TRBJ1-2, with 9 bases fitting TRBD1. Germline V CDR1 and CDR2: MGHRA, YSYEKL. The CDR3 spans 15 residues. J gave up 1 base and V 8 bases, and 8 bases lay outside the gene matches. CDR3 residues: CASGRGQGRNYGYTF. CDR3 nucleotides: TGCGCCAGCGGTCGAGGACAGGGGCGTAACTATGGCTACACCTTC.

This clonotype was seen more than once but under ten times. The chain combines TRBV12-3 or TRBV12-4 with TRBJ2-2; TRBD2 agrees at 7 bases. V shed 6 bases and J 3 bases; nucleotides not matched to a gene: 7. This CDR3 region has 15 residues. The CDR3 nucleotides read TGTGCCAGCAGGGAGCGGGATGGGGACACCGGGGAGCTGTTTTTT. This codes for CASRERDGDTGELFF.

The V call is TRBV3-1, the J call TRBJ2-7, with 8 positions matching TRBD2. The CDR3 spans 15 residues. The V gene end was trimmed by 4 bases and the J gene end by 4 bases; junction bases not matched to a gene: 9. Germline CDR1 LGHDT, CDR2 YNNKEL (reference sequence). CDR3 in DNA: TGTGCCAGCAGCCCCCCCAGCGGGGGAGTTTACGAGCAGTACTTC. Its translation is CASSPPSGGVYEQYF.

In this sample, this clonotype turned up a few times. The chain joins TRBV11-2 to TRBJ2-2; TRBD2 agrees at 15 bases. Germline lookup yields CDR1 SGHAT and CDR2 FQNNGV. The ends lost 5 bases at V and 2 bases at J; junction bases unmatched: 6. This CDR3 region has 18 residues. The CDR3 sequence is CASSPGTSGRLNTGELFF. CDR3 sequence (DNA): TGTGCCAGCAGCCCCGGGACTAGCGGGAGGCTTAACACCGGGGAGCTGTTTTTT.

The genes are TRBV4-3 and TRBJ2-5, with D perhaps matching TRBD1 or TRBD2 (6 bases each). The length of the CDR3 is 16 residues. Trimming removed 4 bases at V and 5 bases at J, with 20 bases between. Germline CDR1 reads LGHNA; CDR2 reads YSLEER. CDR3 coding DNA: TGCGCCAGCAGCCTGACAGTGGGGAGAGGGGGGGAGACCCAGTACTTC. This sequence encodes CASSLTVGRGGETQYF.

This clonotype has at least ten counts. This chain links TRBV10-3 with TRBJ1-1; TRBD1 matches 7 bases. Per the germline V gene, CDR1 is ENHRY and CDR2 is SYGVKD. After removal of 4 bases from V and 10 bases from J, the junction contained 9 bases not matched to a gene. This CDR3 region has 13 residues. The chain's CDR3 is CAISGTGTERAFF. The DNA for the CDR3 is TGTGCCATCAGTGGAACCGGGACAGAAAGAGCTTTCTTT.

The gene calls are TRBV2 and TRBJ2-7, with 7 bases matching TRBD1. The V gene's germline CDR1 is SNHLY and CDR2 FYNNEI. Germline trimming cut 4 bases from V and 0 bases from J; bases unmatched to any gene: 9. CDR3 length equals 16 residues. The CDR3 spells CASSVGIGTDSYEQYF. The CDR3 nucleotides are TGTGCCAGCAGTGTAGGGATAGGGACAGACTCCTACGAGCAGTACTTC.

This clonotype came up a few times. The chain has TRBV27 and TRBJ2-6; 8 bases fit TRBD1. The CDR3 consists of 15 residues. From germline, CDR1 is MNHEY and CDR2 SMNVEV (reference sequence). The V segment lost 10 bases and the J segment 2 bases; nucleotides outside the gene matches: 7. CDR3 bases: TGTGCCACGAGACAACAGGGGGCTGGGGCCAACGTCCTGACTTTC. This sequence encodes CATRQQGAGANVLTF.

This clonotype was seen a few times. This chain joins TRBV11-2 and TRBJ2-5; D ambiguous. The V end was cut by 3 bases, the J end by 7 bases, with 6 bases between. The V gene's germline CDR1 is SGHAT and CDR2 FQNNGV. This CDR3 comprises 11 residues. DNA for the CDR3: TGTGCCAGCAGCTTCTGGGGGACCCAGTACTTC. It codes for CASSFWGTQYF. The entire variable domain, with the rest obtained from reference TRBV11-2 and TRBJ2-5, is as follows: EAGVAQSPRYKIIEKRQSVAFWCNPISGHATLYWYQQILGQGPKLLIQFQNNGVVDDSQLPKDRFSAERLKGVDSTLKIQPAKLEDSAVYLCASSFWGTQYFGPGTRLLVL.

The chain has TRBV2 and TRBJ2-1; TRBD1 or TRBD2 may be the D gene (5 bases each). Germline-derived CDR1 and CDR2 are SNHLY and FYNNEI. The CDR3 contains 14 residues. With 5 bases removed from V and 3 bases from J, the gap between germline ends came to 11 bases. The CDR3 protein is CASSLEGYYNEQFF. The CDR3 coding sequence is TGTGCCAGCAGTCTAGAGGGGTACTACAATGAGCAGTTCTTC.

This clonotype occurred many times. This chain connects TRBV10-3 to TRBJ2-7, with TRBD1 identical over 10 bases. Germline trimming cut 2 bases from V and 9 bases from J; bases unmatched to any gene: 13. Germline-derived CDR1 and CDR2 are ENHRY and SYGVKD. This CDR3 has 16 amino acids. CDR3 nucleotides: TGTGCCATCAGTGAGCCCAGTCCGGGACAGGGGTTACGGCAGTACTTC. Translating gives CAISEPSPGQGLRQYF.

This clonotype was recorded at least ten times. This chain joins TRBV20-1 and TRBJ1-1, with D possibly being TRBD1 (5 bases). CDR1 is DFQATT, CDR2 SNEGSKA, per germline (reference sequence). Trimming took 6 bases from V and 2 from J, leaving 10 bases between them. The CDR3 is 12 amino acids. The CDR3 coding sequence is TGCAGTGCCATCGGGGCTAACACTGAAGCTTTCTTT. It translates to CSAIGANTEAFF.

This clonotype was detected a few times. The chain uses TRBV5-1 and TRBJ2-3; D is perhaps TRBD1 (6 bases). V was clipped by 2 bases and J by 5 bases, with 12 bases between them. Germline V lookup: CDR1 SGHRS, CDR2 YFSETQ. This CDR3 is built from 14 residues. The CDR3 loop reads CASSFWGREDTQYF. In nucleotides, the CDR3 is TGCGCCAGCAGCTTTTGGGGGCGCGAAGATACGCAGTATTTT.

The V and J genes are TRBV21-1 and TRBJ2-2; the DNA was not compared with TRBD2, the D call given in the table. TRBV21-1 corresponds to a pseudogene. The CDR3 length is 17 residues. CDR3 region: CASSKFARTPNTGELFF. DNA of the CDR3: TGTGCCAGCAGCAAATTCGCCCGGACTCCGAACACCGGGGAGCTGTTTTTT.

This clonotype showed up just a few times. The J gene is TRBJ2-1, the V gene TRBV7-9, with no clear D. The germline gives CDR1 SEHNR, CDR2 FQNEAQ (reference sequence). V was pared by 5 bases and J by 1 base, with 12 bases between. This CDR3 is built from 15 residues. Written as DNA, the CDR3 is TGTGCCAGCAGCGGAAGAACACGGTCCTACAATGAGCAGTTCTTC. Protein sequence: CASSGRTRSYNEQFF. Variable domain in full (rest from reference TRBV7-9 and TRBJ2-1): DTGVSQNPRHKITKRGQNVTFRCDPISEHNRLYWYRQTLGQGPEFLTYFQNEAQLEKSRLLSDRFSAERPKGSFSTLEIQRTEQGDSAMYLCASSGRTRSYNEQFFGPGTRLTVL.

The chain employs TRBV2 and TRBJ1-1; D is undetermined. CDR1 is SNHLY and CDR2 is FYNNEI in the germline V gene. This CDR3 comprises 13 residues. The V and J ends lost 8 bases and 0 bases respectively, with 10 bases between them. The CDR3 loop is CASGRDLNTEAFF. CDR3 nucleotide sequence: TGTGCCAGCGGCAGAGACCTGAACACTGAAGCTTTCTTT.

V gene TRBV20-1 combines with J gene TRBJ2-1; D remains unclear. The ends were cut back, 3 bases at V and 7 bases at J, with 10 bases in the middle. Germline lookup yields CDR1 DFQATT and CDR2 SNEGSKA (reference sequence). This CDR3 region has 12 residues. The CDR3 region is CSARGDWNEQFF. In DNA form, the CDR3 reads TGCAGTGCTAGGGGCGACTGGAATGAGCAGTTCTTC.

This clonotype has only a few counts. This chain joins TRBV20-1 and TRBJ2-7; TRBD2 matches at 9 bases. CDR1 is DFQATT, CDR2 SNEGSKA, per germline (reference sequence). Germline trimming cut 5 bases from V and 5 bases from J; bases unmatched to any gene: 10. CDR3 size: 14 residues. The CDR3 nucleotides read TGCAGTGCTGGTCGCGGGAGGGCCACTAACGAGCAGTACTTC. This gives the protein CSAGRGRATNEQYF.